A single sample gave rise to the 27 T cell receptor beta chains below, sequenced in a study of radiation and T cells in renal cell carcinoma (TCRdb year 2020). Library construction relied on the immunoSEQ multiplex PCR assay. This is the immuneACCESS table as TCRdb keeps it, with only in-frame sequences that have V and J called. A part of the clones is gone; compared with another copy, unresolved V genes explain less than half, and the rest is unexplained. The sample table shows 120,000 to 150,000 clones, and 88% are seen once. The ten biggest clones cover roughly 4% of the sample. The sample's time point label, in plain terms: baseline pretreatment blood. In light of the paper, this sample's treatment or condition label describes: 15 Gy SBRT to primary tumor, nephrectomy 4 weeks later. Sequencing used blood, obtained from a patient whose treatment included radiotherapy and nephrectomy. The receptors originated from a woman aged 65 to 85 with renal cell carcinoma.

The chain has TRBV5-1 and TRBJ2-5, with D unclear. V lost 3 bases and J 2 bases, leaving 5 bases between the germline ends. Looked up from germline, CDR1 is SGHRS and CDR2 is YFSETQ. This CDR3 contains 12 residues. This CDR3 is CASSSQQETQYF. In nucleotides, the CDR3 is TGCGCCAGCAGCTCCCAACAAGAGACCCAGTACTTC.

This clone has just one count. The CDR3, as DNA: TGCGCCAGCAGCCAAGACAGAGATACGCAGTATTTT. Protein sequence: CASSQDRDTQYF. The chain carries TRBV4-1 and TRBJ2-3; the D is unclear. Germline lookup yields CDR1 MGHRA and CDR2 YSYEKL. CDR3 length: 12 amino acids. V dropped 0 bases and J dropped 5 bases, with 3 bases sitting between them.

This chain links TRBV13 with TRBJ2-3, with D maybe TRBD2 (9 bases). Germline V lookup: CDR1 PRHDT, CDR2 FYEKMQ (reference sequence). There are 17 residues in the CDR3. V lost 5 bases, J lost 8 bases, and 26 bases lay in between. This CDR3 reads CASSIPGLARDRGTQYF. The CDR3 DNA reads as TGTGCCAGCAGCATCCCGGGACTAGCACGCGACAGGGGTACGCAGTATTTT.

This clone has a single count. V and J are TRBV28 and TRBJ1-5, with D unclear. CDR1 is MDHEN, CDR2 SYDVKM, per germline. The CDR3 is made up of 16 amino acids. V was cut by 5 bases and J by 1 base, with 15 bases left in between. The CDR3 bases are TGTGCCAGCAGTCCCCGGGTCTTCGGAAGCAATCAGCCCCAGCATTTT. Amino acids: CASSPRVFGSNQPQHF.

The V gene is TRBV11-2, the J gene TRBJ2-2; tentative D call: TRBD1 (5 bases). The V end was cut by 5 bases, the J end by 7 bases, with 20 bases between. The CDR3 is made up of 16 amino acids. Looked up from germline, CDR1 is SGHAT and CDR2 is FQNNGV. Here the CDR3 reads CASSLDPGSWGGELFF. CDR3 in DNA: TGTGCCAGCAGCCTCGATCCAGGGTCCTGGGGCGGGGAGCTGTTTTTT.

On this clone itself: Other DNA sequences within the sample encode an identical CDR3. Here the CDR3 reads CASSPGGEKLFF. The CDR3 coding sequence is TGCGCCAGCTCTCCGGGTGGCGAAAAACTGTTTTTT. J is TRBJ1-4 and V is TRBV5-1; D call uncertain. CDR1 is SGHRS, CDR2 YFSETQ, per germline. The CDR3 has 12 amino acids. V lost 7 bases to trimming and J lost 8 bases, with 12 bases between them.

This chain connects TRBV19 to TRBJ1-2, with 7 bases aligning to TRBD1. The CDR3 totals 14 residues. Germline CDR1 is LNHDA and CDR2 is SQIVND (reference sequence). The trim removed 5 bases at V and 0 bases at J, leaving 3 bases unmatched. Here the CDR3 DNA reads TGTGCCAGTAGTTGGGGACAGACTAACTATGGCTACACCTTC. It yields the protein CASSWGQTNYGYTF.

The chain combines TRBV15 with TRBJ2-6; D might be TRBD1 (5 bases). V was shortened by 4 bases and J by 2 bases, with 9 bases between the two germline ends. The CDR3 runs 15 residues. The germline CDR1 and CDR2 sequences are LNHNV and YYDKDF (reference sequence). The CDR3 nucleotides read TGTGCCACCAGCACCAAGACAGCTGGGGCCAACGTCCTGACTTTC. Translating it yields CATSTKTAGANVLTF.

This chain joins TRBV14 and TRBJ2-6, with D possibly called TRBD1 or TRBD2 (5 bases each). The CDR3 runs 16 residues. Germline CDR1 reads SGHDN; CDR2 reads FVKESK. V was cut by 6 bases and J by 0 bases, with 12 bases left in between. Here the CDR3 reads CASRKVGGSGANVLTF. CDR3 nucleotide sequence: TGTGCCAGCAGGAAGGTTGGGGGCTCTGGGGCCAACGTCCTGACTTTC.

The rearrangement joins TRBV11-2 to TRBJ1-1; the D is unclear. The ends were cut back, 2 bases at V and 0 bases at J, with 10 bases in the middle. There are 15 residues in the CDR3. Germline assignment: CDR1 SGHAT and CDR2 FQNNGV. CDR3: CASSLPLSLNTEAFF. The CDR3 DNA reads TGTGCCAGCAGCTTACCCCTATCCCTGAACACTGAAGCTTTCTTT.

The gene calls are TRBV9 and TRBJ2-1; D may match TRBD1 or TRBD2 (5 bases each). Trimming cost V 4 bases and J 0 bases, with 17 bases left between them. This CDR3 has 17 residues. From germline, CDR1 is SGDLS and CDR2 YYNGEE. The CDR3 sequence is CASSPSVWGSSYNEQFF. In nucleotides, the CDR3 is TGTGCCAGCAGCCCCTCTGTGTGGGGGAGCTCCTACAATGAGCAGTTCTTC.

This chain links TRBV7-8 with TRBJ2-4; 12 bases align to TRBD1. Germline lookup yields CDR1 SGHVS and CDR2 FQNEAQ. Germline trimming cut 1 base from V and 5 bases from J; bases unmatched to any gene: 3. The CDR3 is 16 amino acids. The CDR3 sequence is CASSLEGQGAQNIQYF. As DNA, the CDR3 is TGTGCCAGCAGCTTAGAGGGACAGGGGGCGCAAAACATTCAGTACTTC.

The rearrangement links TRBV5-1 to TRBJ2-3, with 10 bases aligning to TRBD1. This CDR3 is built from 14 residues. Germline V gene data show CDR1 as SGHRS and CDR2 as YFSETQ. J lost 6 bases, V lost 4 bases, and 5 bases had no gene match. CDR3 bases: TGCGCCAGCAGCCCGGACAGGGGGAGCGATACGCAGTATTTT. Protein: CASSPDRGSDTQYF.

CDR3 region: CASSNRRDSSQYF. For the CDR3, the DNA is TGTGCCAGCAGCAATCGCCGGGACTCCTCGCAGTACTTC. The chain couples TRBV7-8 to TRBJ2-7, with TRBD2 as a possible D gene (6 bases). Germline values: CDR1 SGHVS, CDR2 FQNEAQ. The CDR3 has 13 amino acids. Trimming took off 5 bases at V and 9 bases at J, with 17 bases between the two ends.

The CDR3 DNA is TGTGCCAGCAGTTTAAAGACCGGGGACCAGTGGGATGAAAAACTGTTTTTT. Translated, it gives CASSLKTGDQWDEKLFF. This chain joins TRBV7-9 and TRBJ1-4; tentative D call: TRBD1 (5 bases). The CDR3 length is 17 residues. The V gene's germline CDR1 is SEHNR and CDR2 FQNEAQ (reference sequence). V was pared by 6 bases and J by 6 bases, with 23 bases between.

This chain connects TRBV27 to TRBJ2-3; 13 bases are a match to TRBD2. The V segment lost 6 bases and the J segment 4 bases; nucleotides outside the gene matches: 4. CDR1 MNHEY and CDR2 SMNVEV come from the germline V gene (reference sequence). The CDR3 has 15 amino acids. The CDR3 here is CASRPTSGGADTQYF. The DNA of the CDR3 is TGTGCCAGCAGACCCACTAGCGGGGGGGCAGATACGCAGTATTTT.

This clone showed up just once. This rearrangement joins TRBV9 to TRBJ2-2; D remains unclear. V dropped 3 bases and J dropped 6 bases, with 15 bases sitting between them. This CDR3 region has 15 residues. Germline V lookup: CDR1 SGDLS, CDR2 YYNGEE. The CDR3 here is CASSAVGVQAGELFF. Written as DNA, the CDR3 is TGTGCCAGCAGCGCAGTCGGTGTTCAGGCCGGGGAGCTGTTTTTT. Filled out from reference TRBV9 and TRBJ2-2, the complete variable domain reads DSGVTQTPKHLITATGQRVTLRCSPRSGDLSVYWYQQSLDQGLQFLIQYYNGEERAKGNILERFSAQQFPDLHSELNLSSLELGDSALYFCASSAVGVQAGELFFGEGSRLTVL.

This clone was seen once. The chain combines TRBV6-1 with TRBJ2-3; TRBD2 might be the D (6 bases). The length of the CDR3 is 14 residues. Trimming removed 10 bases from V and 4 bases from J, with 18 bases in between. Germline values: CDR1 MNHNS, CDR2 SASEGT. The CDR3 spells CATDFGRRADTQYF. The CDR3 DNA is TGTGCCACCGATTTCGGAAGGAGGGCAGATACGCAGTATTTT.

The chain has TRBV7-2 and TRBJ2-3; D not resolved. The V and J ends lost 1 base and 4 bases respectively, with 9 bases between them. This CDR3 has 14 residues. The germline gives CDR1 SGHTA, CDR2 FQGNSA. CDR3 residues: CASSLVLVPDTQYF. The DNA for the CDR3 is TGTGCCAGCAGCTTAGTCTTGGTTCCAGATACGCAGTATTTT.

Only a few counts were recorded for this clone. The chain has TRBV7-8 and TRBJ1-2, with TRBD1 matching over 11 bases. CDR1 is SGHVS and CDR2 is FQNEAQ in the germline V gene. The length of the CDR3 is 13 residues. With 4 bases clipped from V and 7 bases from J, the junction kept 2 bases outside the gene matches. The CDR3 sequence: CASSSGTGGGYTF. The CDR3 DNA is TGTGCCAGCAGCTCTGGGACAGGGGGTGGCTACACCTTC. Full variable domain (outside the CDR3, taken from reference TRBV7-8 and TRBJ1-2): GAGVSQSPRYKVAKRGQDVALRCDPISGHVSLFWYQQALGQGPEFLTYFQNEAQLDKSGLPSDRFFAERPEGSVSTLKIQRTQQEDSAVYLCASSSGTGGGYTFGSGTRLTVV.

J is TRBJ1-2 and V is TRBV9; D unclear. The CDR3 is made up of 15 amino acids. V lost 3 bases and J lost 3, with 15 bases in between. The germline V gene encodes CDR1 SGDLS and CDR2 YYNGEE. As DNA, the CDR3 is TGTGCCAGCAGCGACCGGGTCCATGGTGACTATGGCTACACCTTC. Its translation: CASSDRVHGDYGYTF.

The J gene is TRBJ2-3, the V gene TRBV11-3; weak D call: TRBD1 (5 bases). CDR1 SGHNT and CDR2 YENEEA come from the germline V gene. V was shortened by 0 bases and J by 13 bases, with 14 bases between the two germline ends. The length of the CDR3 is 13 residues. The CDR3 region is CASSLDPTTREYF. DNA for the CDR3: TGTGCCAGCAGCTTAGATCCTACCACCAGGGAGTATTTT.

The rearrangement uses TRBV7-3 and TRBJ2-1; 12 bases agree with TRBD2. Germline V gene sequence: CDR1 SGHTA, CDR2 FQGTGA. The CDR3 is 15 residues long. The V gene end was trimmed by 4 bases and the J gene end by 6 bases; junction bases not matched to a gene: 4. The CDR3 sequence is CASSSTSGGPNEQFF. CDR3 sequence (DNA): TGTGCCAGCAGCTCGACTAGCGGGGGCCCCAATGAGCAGTTCTTC.

The gene calls are TRBV27 and TRBJ1-1, with a possible D match to TRBD1 (5 bases). The ends were cut back, 6 bases at V and 5 bases at J, with 13 bases in the middle. CDR3 length: 13 residues. The germline gives CDR1 MNHEY, CDR2 SMNVEV (reference sequence). CDR3 loop: CASRPRGGTEAFF. Written as DNA, the CDR3 is TGTGCCAGCAGGCCACGGGGGGGAACTGAAGCTTTCTTT.

The chain combines TRBV30 with TRBJ1-5; D gene ambiguous. This CDR3 has 14 residues. Trimming removed 4 bases at V and 3 bases at J, with 13 bases between. In germline, CDR1 is GTSNPN, CDR2 SVGIG (reference sequence). The CDR3 spells CAWTGSISNQPQHF. Here the CDR3 DNA reads TGTGCCTGGACCGGGTCTATTTCCAATCAGCCCCAGCATTTT. Full variable domain (remainder filled in from reference TRBV30 and TRBJ1-5): SQTIHQWPATLVQPVGSPLSLECTVEGTSNPNLYWYRQAAGRGLQLLFYSVGIGQISSEVPQNLSASRPQDRQFILSSKKLLLSDSGFYLCAWTGSISNQPQHFGDGTRLSIL.

This rearrangement joins TRBV4-1 to TRBJ2-7; the D gene is possibly TRBD1 (5 bases). Germline V lookup: CDR1 MGHRA, CDR2 YSYEKL. The ends were cut back, 0 bases at V and 1 base at J, with 13 bases in the middle. CDR3 length equals 16 residues. The CDR3 DNA reads as TGCGCCAGCAGCCAAGATGGGGCAGGGCTATCCTACGAGCAGTACTTC. Protein product: CASSQDGAGLSYEQYF.

V gene TRBV5-4 combines with J gene TRBJ1-6; a possible D gene is TRBD1 (5 bases). V shed 3 bases and J shed 4 bases, with 11 bases lying between them. The CDR3 is made up of 15 amino acids. Germline lookup yields CDR1 SGHNT and CDR2 YYREEE (reference sequence). The CDR3 nucleotides read TGTGCCAGCAGCTCTACGACAGAGTATAATTCACCCCTCCACTTT. It encodes CASSSTTEYNSPLHF.